Listed below are T cell receptor beta chains from one sample, sequenced in a study of read filtering for tumor transcriptome and immune sequencing. TCRdb independently ran MiXCR on the reads; one entry per CDR3 protein. The sample records more than 100,000 distinct CDR3 sequences, approximately 13% being singletons. Sequencing was performed on a population of CD138-negative cells sorted from bone marrow. These receptors all come from a donor over 35 with multiple myeloma. Both conserved end residues are part of each CDR3. The order of the fields is clone size, D gene, CDR3 length, V gene, J gene, CDR3 protein, CDR3 DNA. A D gene is named only where the DNA matches it firmly. Clone size is not always given. Where it is, it says once, few, many or a class for expanded clones.

many,.,15,TRBV29-1,TRBJ1-1,CSAEGGRTVPWGAFF,TGCAGCGCTGAAGGTGGTAGGACTGTTCCTTGGGGGGCTTTCTTT
many,.,14,TRBV29-1,TRBJ2-7,CSVAKDSSSYEQYF,TGCAGCGTTGCTAAGGACAGTAGCTCCTACGAGCAGTACTTC
many,TRBD1,14,TRBV12-3/TRBV12-4,TRBJ1-2,CASSPWGQGEGYTF,TGTGCCAGCAGCCCTTGGGGACAGGGAGAGGGCTACACCTTC
many,TRBD2,15,TRBV29-1,TRBJ2-1,CSGGTSGSRLNEQFF,TGCAGCGGCGGGACTAGCGGGAGTAGATTGAATGAGCAGTTCTTC
many,TRBD1,16,TRBV5-5,TRBJ2-1,CASSLATGVGHNEQFF,TGTGCCAGCAGCTTGGCGACAGGGGTAGGGCACAATGAGCAGTTCTTC
many,.,14,TRBV7-7,TRBJ2-1,CASSLAGAANEQFF,TGTGCCAGCAGCTTAGCGGGAGCGGCCAATGAGCAGTTCTTC
many,.,12,TRBV19,TRBJ2-7,CASSIGNYEQYF,TGTGCCAGTAGTATCGGTAACTACGAGCAGTACTTC
many,.,15,TRBV28,TRBJ2-7,CASNALRAQSYEQYF,TGTGCCAGCAATGCCCTCAGGGCCCAGTCCTACGAGCAGTACTTC
many,TRBD2,14,TRBV29-1,TRBJ2-1,CSGKLSGKNNEQFF,TGCAGCGGAAAGTTAAGCGGGAAGAACAATGAGCAGTTCTTC
many,.,15,TRBV7-8,TRBJ2-2,CASSLVAALTGELFF,TGTGCCAGCAGCTTAGTTGCTGCCCTAACCGGGGAGCTGTTTTTT
.,.,12,TRBV30,TRBJ1-1,CAWSVQDTEAFF,TGTGCCTGGAGTGTTCAAGACACTGAAGCTTTCTTT
many,.,15,TRBV13,TRBJ2-7,CASSPSGRVSYEQYF,TGTGCCAGCAGCCCAAGCGGGCGGGTCTCCTACGAGCAGTACTTC
many,.,15,TRBV3-1,TRBJ2-5,CASSQDNGSYETQYF,TGTGCCAGCAGCCAAGATAACGGGTCCTACGAGACCCAGTACTTC
many,.,16,TRBV7-3,TRBJ2-1,CASSSLHSGLFNEQFF,TGTGCCAGCAGCTCCCTTCACTCGGGACTTTTCAATGAGCAGTTCTTC
many,.,14,TRBV20-1,TRBJ2-2,CSAREGSATGELFF,TGCAGTGCTAGGGAGGGCTCGGCCACCGGGGAGCTGTTTTTT
.,TRBD2,15,TRBV6-5,TRBJ2-7,CASRLTSGYSYKQYF,TGTGCCAGCAGACTAACTAGCGGATACTCCTACAAGCAGTACTTT
many,TRBD2,15,TRBV20-1,TRBJ2-5,CSARKLAGAGETQYF,TGCAGTGCTAGGAAGCTAGCGGGAGCCGGAGAGACCCAGTACTTC
.,TRBD2,16,TRBV7-3,TRBJ2-2,CASSPRTSANTGELFF,TGTGCCAGCAGCCCACGGACTAGCGCTAACACCGGGGAGCTGTTTTTT
.,TRBD1,13,TRBV20-1,TRBJ2-7,CSANAGGRDEQYF,TGCAGTGCGAACGCAGGGGGTCGCGACGAGCAGTACTTC
many,.,14,TRBV18,TRBJ1-1,CASSPGAVGTEAFF,TGTGCCAGCTCACCAGGAGCGGTGGGGACTGAAGCTTTCTTT
many,TRBD2,15,TRBV25-1,TRBJ2-7,CASSDRTSGVYEQYF,TGTGCCAGCAGTGATAGGACTAGCGGAGTTTACGAGCAGTACTTC
many,TRBD1,17,TRBV7-8,TRBJ2-2,CASSLNPGQGASGELFF,TGTGCCAGCAGCTTAAATCCGGGACAGGGGGCGAGCGGGGAGCTGTTTTTT
few,TRBD2,16,TRBV14,TRBJ2-2,CAGSQGLGLLQEELFF,TGTGCCGGCAGCCAAGGGTTGGGACTACTGCAGGAGGAGCTGTTTTTT
.,TRBD1,14,TRBV25-1,TRBJ2-3,CASSQGAVTDTQYF,TGTGCCAGCAGCCAGGGGGCTGTGACAGATACGCAGTATTTT
many,.,12,TRBV20-1,TRBJ2-1,CSAPMRYNEQFF,TGCAGTGCGCCGATGAGGTACAATGAGCAGTTCTTC
many,.,14,TRBV3-1,TRBJ2-1,CASSQEGSAVEQFF,TGTGCCAGCAGCCAAGAGGGGAGCGCCGTTGAGCAGTTCTTC
many,.,15,TRBV6-5,TRBJ1-1,CASSYSSGLNTEAFF,TGTGCCAGCAGTTACTCGTCGGGGTTGAACACTGAAGCTTTCTTT
many,TRBD2,17,TRBV14,TRBJ2-1,CASSPLETSGSIDEQFF,TGTGCCAGCAGCCCCTTAGAGACTAGCGGGAGTATCGATGAGCAGTTCTTC
few,.,17,TRBV20-1,TRBJ1-1,CSARDGAGPHLNTEAFF,TGCAGTGCTAGAGATGGGGCAGGGCCACATCTGAACACTGAAGCTTTCTTT
many,.,12,TRBV29-1,TRBJ2-5,CSVGLAQETQYF,TGCAGCGTTGGCCTGGCCCAAGAGACCCAGTACTTC
few,.,14,TRBV2,TRBJ2-4,CASMGIIGKNIQYF,TGTGCCTCCATGGGGATAATCGGCAAAAACATTCAGTACTTC
many,.,13,TRBV29-1,TRBJ2-3,CSAHGGFTDTQYF,TGCAGCGCCCACGGAGGGTTCACAGATACGCAGTATTTT
once,TRBD2,16,TRBV5-4,TRBJ2-1,CASSRGLAGGGYEQFF,TGTGCCAGCAGCCGGGGACTAGCGGGAGGGGGCTATGAGCAGTTCTTC
many,.,14,TRBV3-1,TRBJ2-7,CASSQDDGTYEQYF,TGTGCCAGCAGCCAAGATGACGGCACCTACGAGCAGTACTTC
many,TRBD1,15,TRBV6-5,TRBJ2-5,CASSLQGPFQETQYF,TGTGCCAGCAGTTTACAGGGGCCGTTCCAAGAGACCCAGTACTTC
many,.,15,TRBV12-3/TRBV12-4,TRBJ1-1,CASSFIGIMNTEAFF,TGTGCCAGCAGTTTCATAGGGATTATGAACACTGAAGCTTTCTTT
many,.,13,TRBV29-1,TRBJ2-1,CSVEEDFPNEQFF,TGCAGCGTTGAGGAGGATTTCCCGAATGAGCAGTTCTTC
many,TRBD2,16,TRBV7-2,TRBJ2-7,CASSFGTSGRGNEQYF,TGTGCCAGCAGCTTTGGGACTAGCGGGAGAGGGAACGAGCAGTACTTC
.,TRBD1,15,TRBV6-5,TRBJ2-7,CASSYDRGSTYEQYF,TGTGCCAGCAGTTACGACAGGGGTTCGACTTACGAGCAGTACTTC
many,TRBD1,12,TRBV29-1,TRBJ2-1,CSADRGMDEQFF,TGCAGCGCTGACAGGGGGATGGATGAGCAGTTCTTC
many,TRBD2,15,TRBV6-5,TRBJ2-7,CASSSRTSGSYEQYF,TGTGCCAGCAGTTCGCGGACTAGCGGCTCCTACGAGCAGTACTTC
many,TRBD2,14,TRBV6-6,TRBJ2-7,CASSSWGGDYEQYF,TGTGCCAGCAGCTCCTGGGGGGGAGACTACGAGCAGTACTTC
many,.,16,TRBV5-1,TRBJ2-5,CASSLGSHSTQETQYF,TGCGCCAGCAGCTTGGGTAGTCACAGCACCCAAGAGACCCAGTACTTC
many,TRBD2,14,TRBV5-1,TRBJ2-1,CASSSTSGSNEQFF,TGCGCCAGCAGCTCGACTAGCGGCAGCAATGAGCAGTTCTTC
many,.,15,TRBV2,TRBJ2-1,CASTQDGGSYNEQFF,TGTGCCAGCACCCAGGACGGAGGCTCCTACAATGAGCAGTTCTTC
many,.,13,TRBV6-6,TRBJ1-1,CAICPGVQTEAFF,TGTGCCATCTGCCCGGGGGTACAGACTGAAGCTTTCTTT
many,.,15,TRBV19,TRBJ2-1,CASRISSNSYNEQFF,TGTGCCAGTAGAATTAGCAGCAACTCCTACAATGAGCAGTTCTTC
many,.,15,TRBV7-8,TRBJ1-1,CASARVRGRNTEAFF,TGTGCCAGCGCCCGGGTCAGGGGCCGGAACACTGAAGCTTTCTTT
few,.,19,TRBV6-2/TRBV6-3,TRBJ2-2,CASSSEIPSDTLNTGELFF,TGTGCCAGCAGTTCCGAAATCCCCTCGGACACCCTGAACACCGGGGAGCTGTTTTTT
many,.,15,TRBV27,TRBJ2-3,CASRPQWVNADTQYF,TGTGCCAGCAGACCTCAGTGGGTCAACGCAGATACGCAGTATTTT
.,TRBD2,15,TRBV5-4,TRBJ2-2,CASSRMAGGTGELFF,TGTGCCAGCAGCCGGATGGCGGGAGGCACCGGGGAGCTGTTTTTT
.,.,14,TRBV19,TRBJ2-7,CASSIQLAPYEQYF,TGTGCCAGTAGTATACAACTAGCCCCCTACGAGCAGTACTTC
many,.,15,TRBV20-1,TRBJ1-5,CSATLGGASNQPQHF,TGCAGTGCTACCTTAGGGGGGGCCAGCAATCAGCCCCAGCATTTT
many,.,12,TRBV29-1,TRBJ2-3,CSVVLYTDTQYF,TGCAGCGTTGTGTTGTACACAGATACGCAGTATTTT